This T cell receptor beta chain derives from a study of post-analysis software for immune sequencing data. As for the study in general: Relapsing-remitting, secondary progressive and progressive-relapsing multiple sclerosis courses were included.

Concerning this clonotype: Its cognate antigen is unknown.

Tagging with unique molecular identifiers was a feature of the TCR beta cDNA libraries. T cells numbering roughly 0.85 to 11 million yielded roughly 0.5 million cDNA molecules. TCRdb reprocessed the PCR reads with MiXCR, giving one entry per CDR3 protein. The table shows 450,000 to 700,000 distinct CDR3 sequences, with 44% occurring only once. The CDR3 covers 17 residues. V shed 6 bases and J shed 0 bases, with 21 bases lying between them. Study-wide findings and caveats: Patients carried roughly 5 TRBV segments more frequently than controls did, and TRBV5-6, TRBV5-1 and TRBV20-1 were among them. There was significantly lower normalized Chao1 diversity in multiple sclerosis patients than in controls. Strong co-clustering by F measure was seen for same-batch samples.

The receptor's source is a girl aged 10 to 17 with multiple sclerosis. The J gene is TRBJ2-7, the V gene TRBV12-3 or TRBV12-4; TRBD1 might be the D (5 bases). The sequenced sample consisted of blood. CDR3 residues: CASSLSIWGGNSYEQYF. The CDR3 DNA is TGTGCCAGCAGCTTATCAATCTGGGGCGGCAACTCCTACGAGCAGTACTTC.